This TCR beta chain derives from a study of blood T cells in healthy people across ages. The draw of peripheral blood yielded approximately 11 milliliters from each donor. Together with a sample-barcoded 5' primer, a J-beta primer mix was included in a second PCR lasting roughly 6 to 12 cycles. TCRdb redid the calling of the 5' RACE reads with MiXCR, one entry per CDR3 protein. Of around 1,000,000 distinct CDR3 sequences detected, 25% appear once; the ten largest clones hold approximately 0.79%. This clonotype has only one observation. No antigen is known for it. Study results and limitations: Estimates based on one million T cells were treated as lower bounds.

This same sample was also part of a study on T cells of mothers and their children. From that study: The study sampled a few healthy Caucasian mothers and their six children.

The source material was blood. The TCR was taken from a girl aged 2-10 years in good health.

The CDR3 is CSARRTLTSGVTSAQQETQYF. For the CDR3, the DNA is TGCAGTGCTAGACGAACCCTGACTAGCGGGGTCACTTCAGCTCAACAAGAGACCCAGTACTTC. The chain carries TRBV20-1 and TRBJ2-5; 11 positions agree with TRBD2. Per germline, CDR1 DFQATT and CDR2 SNEGSKA (reference sequence). V was pared by 2 bases and J by 2 bases, with 22 bases of the junction left unmatched. The CDR3 is 21 residues long.